Each of the 26 T cell receptor beta chains below was sequenced from the same sample in a study of graft-versus-host responses after intestinal transplantation (dated by TCRdb to about 2021). These TCRs' antigens remain unknown. The library relied on the immunoSEQ multiplex PCR assay. TCRdb limited this immuneACCESS table to in-frame rearrangements with V and J called. A share of clones is missing; checked studies link under half to unresolved V genes, and the rest is unexplained. In all, the sample holds around 40,000 clones, and approximately 95% of those were seen once. Clones ranked in the top ten supply more than 0.45% of the sample. Taken with the paper, the label for time point translates to: cells obtained before transplantation from donor or recipient. The sample was unstimulated CD8+ T cells sorted from spleen or lymph node cells, taken before transplant. These receptors were obtained from a human donor who was the organ donor for an intestinal transplant.

The sample holds one count of this clone. The CDR3 DNA follows: TGCAGTGCTAGGGAGTCGGAGACCCAGTACTTC. It yields the protein CSARESETQYF. The genes are TRBV20-1 and TRBJ2-5; no definite D call. The CDR3 extends over 11 amino acids. Trimming removed 3 bases from V and 5 bases from J, with 7 bases in between. Germline CDR1 and CDR2: DFQATT and SNEGSKA (reference sequence).

The rearrangement links TRBV29-1 to TRBJ2-2; D is undetermined. CDR1 and CDR2 from the germline V gene are SQVTM and ANQGSEA. The ends were cut back, 4 bases at V and 5 bases at J, with 8 bases in the middle. This CDR3 is built from 12 residues. Written as DNA, the CDR3 is TGCAGCGTTGTATTAGTAACCGGGGAGCTGTTTTTT. It yields the protein CSVVLVTGELFF.

V usage is TRBV10-3 and J usage is TRBJ1-5; D not resolved. Germline loops: CDR1 ENHRY, CDR2 SYGVKD. The CDR3 sequence is 14 residues long. V gave up 6 bases and J gave up 0 bases, with 9 bases separating them. In nucleotides, the CDR3 is TGTGCCATCAGCGAAGGAGCTAGCAATCAGCCCCAGCATTTT. As protein: CAISEGASNQPQHF.

The chain is built from TRBV5-1 and TRBJ1-1; D uncertain. CDR1 and CDR2 (germline): SGHRS, YFSETQ. This CDR3 region has 14 residues. Trimming left V 4 bases short and J 1 base short, with 11 bases between. In nucleotides, the CDR3 is TGCGCCAGCAGCCCAATGGGTGGGAACACTGAAGCTTTCTTT. Its protein product is CASSPMGGNTEAFF.

The chain has TRBV6-4 and TRBJ2-1; the D gene could be TRBD1 or TRBD2 (5 bases each). The CDR3 length is 14 residues. Germline CDR1 MRHNA, CDR2 SNTAGT. Trimming pared 8 bases from V and 4 bases from J, leaving 15 bases between. CDR3 in amino acids: CASSQGPLYNEQFF. The CDR3 DNA reads as TGTGCCAGCTCCCAGGGACCGTTATACAATGAGCAGTTCTTC.

The chain uses TRBV4-1 and TRBJ1-5, with 7 bases lining up with TRBD1. The J segment lost 6 bases and the V segment lost 0 bases, leaving 11 bases of the junction unmatched. The CDR3 length is 17 residues. Germline loops: CDR1 MGHRA, CDR2 YSYEKL. The CDR3 DNA reads as TGCGCCAGCAGCCAAGAATTAGGGGGCAGGGATCCTCAGCCCCAGCATTTT. Its protein is CASSQELGGRDPQPQHF.

This sequence joins TRBV7-8 and TRBJ1-3; D gene uncertain. V lost 2 bases to trimming and J lost 0 bases, with 17 bases between them. Looked up from germline, CDR1 is SGHVS and CDR2 is FQNEAQ. The CDR3 totals 18 residues. The CDR3: CASSLHLAVRDSGNTIYF. CDR3 bases: TGTGCCAGCAGCTTACACCTCGCGGTGAGGGACTCTGGAAACACCATATATTTT.

The V and J genes are TRBV4-3 and TRBJ2-2, with a possible D match to TRBD2 (7 bases). The germline gives CDR1 LGHNA, CDR2 YSLEER. CDR3 length: 17 amino acids. The V gene lost 0 bases and the J gene lost 4 bases, with 15 bases spanning the gap. This CDR3 is CASSQDGAGEGTGELFF. The CDR3 region has the DNA TGCGCCAGCAGCCAAGATGGGGCAGGGGAGGGCACCGGGGAGCTGTTTTTT.

The V and J genes are TRBV6-6 and TRBJ2-3; 10 nucleotides align to TRBD2. Germline V CDR1 and CDR2: MNHNY, SVGAGI (reference sequence). The CDR3 totals 13 residues. The CDR3 protein is CASKASGGDTQYF. CDR3 bases: TGTGCTTCAAAGGCTAGCGGGGGAGATACGCAGTATTTT.

V gene TRBV6-6 combines with J gene TRBJ1-5, with a weak D call TRBD1 (6 bases). CDR3 length equals 15 residues. V gave up 7 bases and J gave up 6 bases, with 19 bases separating them. The germline V gene encodes CDR1 MNHNY and CDR2 SVGAGI (reference sequence). CDR3 region: CASTYGGGLTQPQHF. As DNA, the CDR3 is TGTGCCAGCACCTACGGGGGGGGGCTGACTCAGCCCCAGCATTTT.

The genes are TRBV7-6 and TRBJ1-2; no reliable D call. Per germline, CDR1 SGHVS and CDR2 FNYEAQ. This CDR3 has 20 residues. V lost 2 bases and J lost 8, with 33 bases in between. The CDR3 sequence is CASSLWIPKGKIAATKGYTF. The CDR3 DNA follows: TGTGCCAGCAGCTTATGGATCCCCAAGGGTAAAATAGCGGCTACTAAGGGCTACACCTTC.

The V and J genes are TRBV5-6 and TRBJ2-3; D is tentatively TRBD1 or TRBD2 (5 bases each). Germline V gives CDR1 SGHDT, CDR2 YYEEEE. This CDR3 region has 15 residues. The V and J ends lost 3 bases and 0 bases respectively, with 11 bases between them. This chain's CDR3 is CASSSTGDSTDTQYF. CDR3 coding DNA: TGTGCCAGCAGCTCGACCGGGGACAGCACAGATACGCAGTATTTT.

The chain uses TRBV5-5 and TRBJ1-1; 7 bases line up with TRBD1. Germline CDR1 reads SGHKS; CDR2 reads YYEKEE (reference sequence). Germline trimming cut 3 bases from V and 0 bases from J; bases unmatched to any gene: 5. The CDR3 length is 15 residues. The CDR3 sequence: CASSYDRALNTEAFF. CDR3 bases: TGTGCCAGCAGCTATGACAGGGCGCTGAACACTGAAGCTTTCTTT.

CDR3: CASSQGTGYQPQHF. CDR3 sequence (DNA): TGTGCCAGCAGCCAAGGGACAGGCTATCAGCCCCAGCATTTT. The V and J genes are TRBV6-5 and TRBJ1-5; 8 bases are shared with TRBD1. This CDR3 contains 14 residues. The germline V gene has CDR1 MNHEY and CDR2 SVGAGI. V lost 6 bases and J lost 5; bases outside the gene matches: 6.

The chain carries TRBV5-4 and TRBJ2-7; D unclear. The CDR3 has 13 residues. The V end was cut by 3 bases, the J end by 5 bases, with 12 bases between. Germline V gene lookup returns CDR1 SGHNT and CDR2 YYREEE (reference sequence). The CDR3 here is CASSSTYRHEQYF. In nucleotides, the CDR3 is TGTGCCAGCAGCTCCACGTATCGCCACGAGCAGTACTTC.

About this clone itself: A read error may produce the germline difference seen at one junction end. The V call is TRBV7-7, the J call TRBJ2-5, with 16 nucleotides matching TRBD2. Germline V CDR1 and CDR2: SSHAT, FNYEAQ (reference sequence). CDR3 length: 15 amino acids. CDR3 loop: CASSPGLAGGETQYF. CDR3 bases: TGTGCTAGCAGCCCGGGACTAGCGGGGGGGGAGACCCAGTACTTC.

The chain links TRBV7-8 to TRBJ2-5, with D perhaps given as TRBD1 or TRBD2 (6 bases each). V shed 4 bases and J shed 1 base, with 16 bases lying between them. CDR3 size: 16 residues. From germline, CDR1 is SGHVS and CDR2 FQNEAQ. The CDR3 loop reads CASSSGDGQTQETQYF. CDR3 sequence (DNA): TGTGCCAGCAGCTCGGGGGATGGACAGACCCAAGAGACCCAGTACTTC. Complete variable domain (other parts from reference TRBV7-8 and TRBJ2-5): GAGVSQSPRYKVAKRGQDVALRCDPISGHVSLFWYQQALGQGPEFLTYFQNEAQLDKSGLPSDRFFAERPEGSVSTLKIQRTQQEDSAVYLCASSSGDGQTQETQYFGPGTRLLVL.

The chain couples TRBV15 to TRBJ2-7, with TRBD1 matching 7 bases. J was trimmed by 5 bases and V by 5 bases; bases with no gene match: 12. CDR1 LNHNV and CDR2 YYDKDF come from the germline V gene (reference sequence). The CDR3 extends over 15 amino acids. In DNA form, the CDR3 reads TGTGCCACCAGCCACAGACAGGGTGTAAGAGACGAGCAGTACTTC. Protein: CATSHRQGVRDEQYF.

The J gene is TRBJ1-1, the V gene TRBV30; D ambiguous. Germline CDR1 is GTSNPN and CDR2 is SVGIG (reference sequence). Between the trimmed V and J ends, which lost 0 bases and 11 bases, there was a span of 10 bases. CDR3 size: 11 residues. CDR3: CAWSVTRDAFF. The CDR3 nucleotides are TGTGCCTGGAGTGTAACGAGAGACGCTTTCTTT.

The chain employs TRBV7-3 and TRBJ2-2; TRBD1 is a possible D gene (6 bases). The germline V gene encodes CDR1 SGHTA and CDR2 FQGTGA. Trimming took 5 bases from V and 12 from J, leaving 13 bases between them. The CDR3 is 12 amino acids. The CDR3 DNA follows: TGTGCCAGCAGCGGGGAAACAGGGAAGCTGTTTTTT. Translated: CASSGETGKLFF.

This clone has only one observation. CDR3 region: CASSGQTTGKDGNTIYF. DNA of the CDR3: TGCGCCAGCAGCGGTCAGACGACAGGGAAGGATGGAAACACCATATATTTT. The rearrangement uses TRBV5-1 and TRBJ1-3; 7 nucleotides agree with TRBD1. Germline V gene sequence: CDR1 SGHRS, CDR2 YFSETQ. This CDR3 comprises 17 residues. The V and J ends lost 4 bases and 3 bases, in that order; junction bases with no gene match: 13.

The chain is built from TRBV27 and TRBJ1-5, with D unclear. Trimming removed 4 bases at V and 0 bases at J, with 4 bases between. Germline-derived CDR1 and CDR2 are MNHEY and SMNVEV (reference sequence). The CDR3 is 13 amino acids. The CDR3 DNA reads as TGTGCCAGCAGTTACGGTAGCAATCAGCCCCAGCATTTT. Residues: CASSYGSNQPQHF.

This chain joins TRBV18 and TRBJ2-3; D is possibly TRBD2 (5 bases). The CDR3 extends over 14 amino acids. CDR1 KGHSH and CDR2 LQKENI come from the germline V gene. V was cut by 3 bases and J by 5 bases, with 12 bases left in between. The CDR3 reads CASSPPSPLDTQYF. Written as DNA, the CDR3 is TGTGCCAGCTCACCGCCTAGCCCTCTAGATACGCAGTATTTT.

The rearrangement joins TRBV16 to TRBJ1-4; D perhaps matches TRBD1 (6 bases). V lost 4 bases to trimming and J lost 3 bases, with 12 bases between them. Germline lookup yields CDR1 KGHSY and CDR2 FQNENV. The CDR3 runs 15 residues. CDR3 sequence: CASSRRQESNEKLFF. CDR3 nucleotides: TGTGCCAGCAGCCGACGACAGGAATCTAATGAAAAACTGTTTTTT.

The chain recombines TRBV28 with TRBJ2-2; possible D gene TRBD1, 6 bases. The CDR3 length is 14 residues. V gave up 4 bases and J gave up 4 bases, with 10 bases separating them. From germline, CDR1 is MDHEN and CDR2 SYDVKM. Written as DNA, the CDR3 is TGTGCCAGCAGTTCCAGGGGATCCACCGGGGAGCTGTTTTTT. Translated, it gives CASSSRGSTGELFF.

The chain recombines TRBV6-1 with TRBJ2-7; D remains ambiguous. Germline CDR1 is MNHNS and CDR2 is SASEGT. The CDR3 runs to 13 residues. V lost 5 bases and J 12 bases, leaving 20 bases between the germline ends. The CDR3 is CASSFVGEEYRYF. CDR3 in DNA: TGTGCCAGCAGTTTTGTCGGTGAAGAGTATCGGTACTTC.